This TCR beta chain was retrieved from a study of T cells in Graves' hyperthyroidism and ophthalmopathy. Study background: The blood sample was taken at first diagnosis, before treatment began.

Amplification of TCR beta CDR3 regions was performed using RNA transcripts as template. Using the HTBI primer set, a first-round RT-PCR was run on the TCR CDR3. MiXCR was run by TCRdb on the multiplex PCR reads, yielding one entry per CDR3 protein. The data contain approximately 480,000 distinct CDR3 sequences, more than 20% of them singletons. This clonotype has at least ten counts. The TCR sequence derives from a man aged 18 to 29 with Graves' hyperthyroidism. Sequenced sample: blood.

CDR3: CASSKRQGSYQETQYF. The CDR3 nucleotides read TGTGCCAGCAGCAAGCGACAGGGGTCTTACCAAGAGACCCAGTACTTC. V usage is TRBV11-2 and J usage is TRBJ2-5; 8 positions match TRBD1. The CDR3 is 16 residues long. V gave up 5 bases and J gave up 0 bases; unmatched junction bases: 8. CDR1 is SGHAT and CDR2 is FQNNGV in the germline V gene.